Sequencing of this T cell receptor beta chain was carried out in a study of cytomegalovirus exposure and HLA in healthy donors. This CDR3 comprises 12 residues. Germline-derived CDR1 and CDR2 are SQVTM and ANQGSEA. Trimming shortened V by 7 bases and J by 5 bases, and 12 bases separated the two germline ends. The PCR was carried out with 60 Vbeta primers and 13 Jbeta primers. Repertoires were generated with immunoSEQ multiplex PCR, while TCRdb's copy carries only in-frame clones and drops some. The table has fewer than 150,000 clones, 70% to 85% seen once. The chain carries TRBV29-1 and TRBJ1-5, with D unresolved. This sequence originates from a man aged 40-49 years in good health and CMV-seropositive. Specimen: PBMCs. CDR3 coding DNA: TGCAGCGCACGACACCTCGATCAGCCCCAGCATTTT. Translated: CSARHLDQPQHF.